These 15 T cell receptor beta chains originate from one sample sequenced in a study of cytomegalovirus exposure and HLA in healthy donors. Repertoires were generated with immunoSEQ multiplex PCR, while TCRdb's copy carries only in-frame clones and drops some. The repertoire holds some 160,000 clones, with 88% as singletons. The sample comprised PBMCs. These receptors were taken from a man aged 18 to 30 in good health and CMV-seronegative.

The CDR3 coding sequence is TGTGCCTGGAGTGTTCAACAGGGCTACGAGCAGTACGTC. Translating gives CAWSVQQGYEQYV. V usage is TRBV30 and J usage is TRBJ2-7; the D gene is possibly TRBD1 (6 bases). The CDR3 runs 13 residues. Deletions cut 0 bases from V and 3 bases from J, with 9 bases between. Germline lookup yields CDR1 GTSNPN and CDR2 SVGIG (reference sequence).

CDR3 residues: CASSGPAGEETQYF. In DNA form, the CDR3 reads TGTGCCAGCAGTGGACCAGCGGGAGAAGAGACCCAGTACTTC. The V call is TRBV2, the J call TRBJ2-5; TRBD2 agrees at 8 bases. CDR3 length equals 14 residues. Germline V gene data show CDR1 as SNHLY and CDR2 as FYNNEI. The ends lost 4 bases at V and 3 bases at J; junction bases unmatched: 4.

This clone was counted once. This chain links TRBV7-2 with TRBJ2-1, with TRBD2 matching over 9 bases. CDR3 size: 16 residues. The ends lost 2 bases at V and 0 bases at J; junction bases unmatched: 2. Germline-derived CDR1 and CDR2 are SGHTA and FQGNSA. For the CDR3, the DNA is TGTGCCAGCAGCTTAAGAGCGGGGGGCTCCTACAATGAGCAGTTCTTC. Encoded protein: CASSLRAGGSYNEQFF.

Concerning this clone itself: This specimen includes other DNA sequences encoding the same CDR3. This sequence joins TRBV5-1 and TRBJ1-3; D remains unclear. Germline V gene data show CDR1 as SGHRS and CDR2 as YFSETQ. CDR3 length equals 14 residues. V lost 0 bases and J 3 bases, leaving 7 bases between the germline ends. CDR3 bases: TGCGCCAGCAGCTTGGGTGTCAGTGGAAACACCATATATTTT. This gives the protein CASSLGVSGNTIYF.

This clone was found once. V gene TRBV19 combines with J gene TRBJ1-2; D is undetermined. V lost 3 bases and J 7 bases, leaving 9 bases between the germline ends. The CDR3 has 12 residues. CDR1 is LNHDA, CDR2 SQIVND, per germline (reference sequence). This chain's CDR3 is CASSMQAGGYTF. The DNA of the CDR3 is TGTGCCAGTAGTATGCAGGCGGGTGGCTACACCTTC.

V is TRBV4-1 and J is TRBJ2-5; 11 bases match TRBD2. The CDR3 runs 17 residues. CDR1 is MGHRA, CDR2 YSYEKL, per germline. The junction had 4 bases not matched to a gene; V was cut back by 0 bases and J by 1 base. The CDR3: CASSQDGLAGGQETQYF. CDR3 nucleotides: TGCGCCAGCAGCCAAGACGGTCTAGCGGGGGGCCAAGAGACCCAGTACTTC.

Here the CDR3 DNA reads TGTGCCAGCAGCTTGTTTAGAGTTCTTGAAGCTTTCTTT. Amino acid sequence: CASSLFRVLEAFF. The J gene is TRBJ1-1, the V gene TRBV5-6, with D uncertain. The CDR3 is made up of 13 amino acids. V lost 1 base, J lost 7 bases, and 11 bases lay in between. CDR1 SGHDT and CDR2 YYEEEE come from the germline V gene.

The V and J genes are TRBV27 and TRBJ2-3; 8 bases fit TRBD1. The germline CDR1 and CDR2 sequences are MNHEY and SMNVEV (reference sequence). The CDR3 contains 15 residues. Losses at the gene ends were 7 bases for V and 0 bases for J; bases not matched to a gene: 6. CDR3 coding DNA: TGTGCCAGCACAGACAGGGGATCTAGCACAGATACGCAGTATTTT. This codes for CASTDRGSSTDTQYF.

The chain recombines TRBV27 with TRBJ2-1; 9 nucleotides line up with TRBD2. The CDR3 sequence is 18 residues long. CDR1 is MNHEY and CDR2 is SMNVEV in the germline V gene (reference sequence). The V segment lost 0 bases and the J segment 1 base; nucleotides outside the gene matches: 7. This CDR3 reads CASSLSSLLAGSYNEQFF. CDR3 bases: TGTGCCAGCAGTTTATCCTCTCTTCTAGCGGGATCCTACAATGAGCAGTTCTTC.

CDR3 sequence (DNA): TGTGCCAGCAGCTCCCGTGACCTAGCGGAGCCGGCTGGCACAGATACGCAGTATTTT. Protein: CASSSRDLAEPAGTDTQYF. The chain is built from TRBV12-1 and TRBJ2-3; the table gives TRBD2 as D, unverified against the DNA. TRBV12-1 is described as a pseudogene. The CDR3 is 19 residues long.

This rearrangement joins TRBV6-6 to TRBJ2-2, with TRBD1 identical over 10 bases. V shed 10 bases, J shed 5 bases, and the junction held 7 bases outside the gene matches. Germline CDR1 and CDR2: MNHNY and SVGAGI (reference sequence). This CDR3 comprises 14 residues. DNA of the CDR3: TGTGCCACCCTAAGGACAGGGGGAACCGGGGAGCTGTTTTTT. Its translation is CATLRTGGTGELFF.

The V gene is TRBV2, the J gene TRBJ2-1, with 14 bases lining up with TRBD2. The junction had 3 bases not matched to a gene; V was cut back by 7 bases and J by 1 base. This CDR3 comprises 16 residues. Germline V gene lookup returns CDR1 SNHLY and CDR2 FYNNEI. This CDR3 reads CASTGTSGGSYNEQFF. DNA of the CDR3: TGTGCCAGCACCGGGACTAGCGGGGGATCCTACAATGAGCAGTTCTTC.

V is TRBV2 and J is TRBJ2-4; TRBD2 might be the D (6 bases). Trimming pared 6 bases from V and 0 bases from J, leaving 6 bases between. Germline V gives CDR1 SNHLY, CDR2 FYNNEI. This CDR3 region has 13 residues. The CDR3 DNA sequence: TGTGCCAGCAGGGAGGGAGCCAAAAACATTCAGTACTTC. It translates to CASREGAKNIQYF.

This chain joins TRBV14 and TRBJ2-7; TRBD1 matches at 11 bases. The CDR3 runs to 16 residues. Germline CDR1 is SGHDN and CDR2 is FVKESK. V lost 0 bases to trimming and J lost 2 bases; unmatched junction nucleotides: 3. This CDR3 reads CASSQEGTGGTYEQYF. CDR3 nucleotides: TGTGCCAGCAGCCAAGAGGGGACAGGGGGGACCTACGAGCAGTACTTC. Combining the CDR3 with reference TRBV14 and TRBJ2-7 gives the whole variable domain EAGVTQFPSHSVIEKGQTVTLRCDPISGHDNLYWYRRVMGKEIKFLLHFVKESKQDESGMPNNRFLAERTGGTYSTLKVQPAELEDSGVYFCASSQEGTGGTYEQYFGPGTRLTVT.

The chain is built from TRBV11-2 and TRBJ1-2; no definite D call. The germline gives CDR1 SGHAT, CDR2 FQNNGV. Trimming left V 6 bases short and J 3 bases short, with 8 bases between. The CDR3 spans 12 residues. CDR3 protein: CASRALDYGYTF. CDR3 DNA sequence: TGTGCCAGCAGGGCCCTCGACTATGGCTACACCTTC.